Given below is one T cell receptor (beta chain) in context. Its antigen remains unidentified. Deletions cut 5 bases from V and 4 bases from J, with 14 bases between. The CDR3 runs to 14 residues. Germline V CDR1 and CDR2: SGHAT, FQNNGV. Before any sequencing was done, the ViraFEST assay used viral peptide pools to expand antigen-specific CD4+ T cells. Following 10 days of culture, CD4+ T cells were isolated. Vaccinees lacked prior SARS-CoV-2 infection and tested negative for nucleocapsid antibodies. Cells had half their medium changed to IL-2 medium on days 3 and 7. This record belongs to a study of vaccination effects on CD4 cells after COVID-19. Study results and caveats: Among infection- and vaccine-induced clones, marked clonal contraction occurred late after vaccination.

Data came from immunoSEQ multiplex PCR; TCRdb stores just in-frame clones and leaves some out. The data show approximately 30,000 clones, around four fifths seen once. The sample in question was CD4+ T cells from PBMCs cultured with HCoV-OC43 spike peptides, obtained before COVID-19 vaccination. As to subset: HCoV-OC43 spike overlapping peptide pool stimulation. This clonotype was obtained from a human donor who received a COVID-19 vaccine. The rearrangement uses TRBV11-2 and TRBJ1-2; possible D gene TRBD1, 6 bases. The DNA of the CDR3 is TGTGCCAGCAGCCTGAGCAGACAGGCCTATGGCTACACCTTC. Amino acids: CASSLSRQAYGYTF.